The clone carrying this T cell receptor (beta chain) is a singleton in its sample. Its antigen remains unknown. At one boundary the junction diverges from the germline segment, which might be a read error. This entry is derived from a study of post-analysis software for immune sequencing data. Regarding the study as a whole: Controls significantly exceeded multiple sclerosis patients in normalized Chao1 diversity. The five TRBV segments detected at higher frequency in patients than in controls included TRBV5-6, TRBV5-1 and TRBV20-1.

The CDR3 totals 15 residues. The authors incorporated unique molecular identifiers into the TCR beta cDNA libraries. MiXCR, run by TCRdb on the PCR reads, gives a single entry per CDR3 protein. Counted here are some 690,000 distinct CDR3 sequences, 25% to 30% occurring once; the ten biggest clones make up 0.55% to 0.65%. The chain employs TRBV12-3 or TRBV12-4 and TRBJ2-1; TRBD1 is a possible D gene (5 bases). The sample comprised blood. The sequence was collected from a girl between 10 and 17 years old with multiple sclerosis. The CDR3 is CANSLTQGKHNEQFF. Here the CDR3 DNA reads TGTGCCAACAGTTTAACGCAGGGAAAGCACAATGAGCAGTTCTTC.